This T cell receptor beta chain was recovered during a study of blood T cell repertoires in COVID-19. In the original workflow: Estimates of nucleated cell counts were drawn from the amplification of reference gene primers. Data came from immunoSEQ multiplex PCR; TCRdb stores just in-frame clones and leaves some out. Clonal size and the V and J genes are those of that table, whereas D and trimming came from the DNA. The sample contains about 300,000 clones, 85% to 90% of which appear only once. CDR1 SGHRS and CDR2 YFSETQ come from the germline V gene. Trimming shortened V by 2 bases and J by 0 bases, and 15 bases separated the two germline ends. The CDR3 has 17 residues.

The specimen was peripheral blood. This chain links TRBV5-1 with TRBJ1-3, with D possibly matching TRBD1 (5 bases). This clonotype was sampled from a man between 65 and 85 years old with acute or convalescent COVID-19. The CDR3 sequence: CASSFSGQGYSGNTIYF. CDR3 DNA: TGCGCCAGCAGCTTCTCCGGTCAGGGATACTCTGGAAACACCATATATTTT.